A selection of T cell receptor beta chains follows, all from one sample in a study of T cells in Graves' hyperthyroidism and ophthalmopathy. TCRdb re-derived calls from the multiplex PCR reads in MiXCR, one entry per CDR3 protein. Of 610,000 or so distinct CDR3 sequences in the sample, under 60% were seen once. Sequenced: peripheral blood or thyroid tissue (not recorded which). Receptors were obtained from a young woman with Graves' hyperthyroidism. CDR3s include the opening cysteine and the closing phenylalanine or tryptophan. Fields, in order: D gene, V gene, clone size, J gene, CDR3 DNA, CDR3 protein. A D gene is named only where the DNA matches it firmly. Where a row states a size, it is once, few, many or the class of an expanded clone; other rows omit it.

TRBD1,TRBV10-3,many,TRBJ1-4,TGTGCCATCAGTGACGCCCGGGACAGGGGGCAGGAAAAACTGTTTTTT,CAISDARDRGQEKLFF
TRBD1,TRBV30,-,TRBJ2-2,TGTGCCTGGAGTGTACCAGGGGGCTACACCGGGGAGCTGTTTTTT,CAWSVPGGYTGELFF
-,TRBV6-5,many,TRBJ1-2,TGTGCCAGCAGTTACTCGGACAGCTACTATGGCTACACCTTC,CASSYSDSYYGYTF
-,TRBV7-6,-,TRBJ1-1,TGTGCCAGCAGCCCGGCAGGGCGTGCTTTCTTT,CASSPAGRAFF
TRBD1,TRBV10-3,few,TRBJ2-1,TGTGCCGGACAGGGGGAGGGGAATGAGCAGTTCTTC,CAGQGEGNEQFF
TRBD1,TRBV7-2,many,TRBJ2-7,TGTGCCAGCAGCTCGGACAGGATCAGCTACGAGCAGTACTTC,CASSSDRISYEQYF
-,TRBV24-1,many,TRBJ1-5,TGTGCCACCAGTGAACGGACCGACGTCAATCAGCCCCAGCATTTT,CATSERTDVNQPQHF
TRBD1,TRBV6-5,-,TRBJ1-2,TGTGCCATCAGGAAAGGGACAGGGGGTGCCTATGGCTACACCTTC,CAIRKGTGGAYGYTF
-,TRBV7-9,many,TRBJ2-7,TGTGCCAGCAGCTTAGCGGACTCCTACGAGCAGTACTTC,CASSLADSYEQYF
-,TRBV6-5,many,TRBJ2-5,TGTGCCAGCAGCGCGGGAGAGACCCAGTACTTC,CASSAGETQYF
-,TRBV7-7,-,TRBJ2-6,TGTGCCAGCAGCACCCACGGGGTGGGGGCCAACGTCCTGACTTTC,CASSTHGVGANVLTF
TRBD1,TRBV7-2,many,TRBJ2-5,TGTGCCAGCAGCACCCGGGGACAGTTACCCCAAGAGACCCAGTACTTC,CASSTRGQLPQETQYF
-,TRBV27,few,TRBJ1-5,TGTGCCAGCAGTTTATCCTACAGTAAGGCCCAGCATTTT,CASSLSYSKAQHF
-,TRBV15,many,TRBJ1-1,TGTGCCACCAGCAGAGAGATATTCACTGAAGCTTTCTTT,CATSREIFTEAFF
TRBD1,TRBV2,-,TRBJ1-2,TGTGCCAGCAGTGACCCCCCGACAGGGGTGAGCGGCTACACCTTC,CASSDPPTGVSGYTF
TRBD2,TRBV29-1,-,TRBJ2-7,TGCAGCGTCGGCGGACTAGCTGGGTACGAGCAGTACTTC,CSVGGLAGYEQYF
-,TRBV10-3,-,TRBJ2-2,TGTGCCATCAGTGAGGTCGGTGAAGTCGGGGAGCTGTTTTTT,CAISEVGEVGELFF
TRBD1,TRBV7-2,many,TRBJ2-5,TGTGCCAGCAGCATGTACAGGGGGCGAGAGACCCAGTACTTC,CASSMYRGRETQYF
-,TRBV7-2,many,TRBJ1-2,TGTGCCAGCAGCTTAGAAGTAGGGCAGGGCTATGGCTACACCTTC,CASSLEVGQGYGYTF
-,TRBV2,-,TRBJ2-3,TGTGCCAGCGCGCTAGCGAACACAGATACGCAGTATTTT,CASALANTDTQYF
-,TRBV4-1,many,TRBJ2-5,TGCGCCAGCAGCCAGGAGGGGGGGCGCGTTGGGGAGACCCAGTACTTC,CASSQEGGRVGETQYF
-,TRBV9,-,TRBJ2-7,TGTGCCAGCAGCAAAGGGGACGGGGCAGGGGGGCAGCCCTACGAGCAGTACTTC,CASSKGDGAGGQPYEQYF
-,TRBV15,-,TRBJ2-5,TGTGCCACCAGCAGGGGCGATTTGAAGGGGACCCAGTACTTC,CATSRGDLKGTQYF
TRBD2,TRBV7-9,few,TRBJ2-1,TGTGCCATACCTACCCCTACGGGAGGTGGTTACAATGAGCAGTTCTTC,CAIPTPTGGGYNEQFF
TRBD2,TRBV7-6,-,TRBJ2-5,TGTGCCAGCAGCTTAGAGGGACTAGCGGGGCCTGAGACCCAGTACTTC,CASSLEGLAGPETQYF
TRBD2,TRBV20-1,-,TRBJ2-7,TGCAGTGCATGGATTAGCGGGTACGAGCAGTACTTC,CSAWISGYEQYF
-,TRBV13,-,TRBJ2-2,TGTGCCAGCAGCAGGACTACCGACACCGGGGAGCTGTTTTTT,CASSRTTDTGELFF
TRBD1,TRBV7-2,-,TRBJ1-6,TGTGCCATCGAACAGGGGCATAATTCACCCCTCCACTTT,CAIEQGHNSPLHF
TRBD1,TRBV7-3,many,TRBJ2-5,TGTGCCAGCAGCCCGGACAGGCAAGAGACCCAGTACTTC,CASSPDRQETQYF
TRBD1,TRBV6-1,-,TRBJ1-2,TGTGCCTCGACCCGGGACAGGGGAAACTATGGCTACACCTTC,CASTRDRGNYGYTF
TRBD1,TRBV6-5,few,TRBJ1-3,TGTGCCAGCAGTAACCGGGACAGCCGCCGGGCTGGAAACACCATATATTTT,CASSNRDSRRAGNTIYF
-,TRBV7-9,-,TRBJ1-6,TGTGCCAGGGGGGAGACAGAAGGTTCACCCCTCCACTTT,CARGETEGSPLHF
TRBD1,TRBV9,few,TRBJ1-1,TGTGCCAGCAGCGTAGATGGGGCAGGGGGAGTGGGGTTGGAAGCTTTCTTT,CASSVDGAGGVGLEAFF